The rows below give T cell receptor beta chains drawn from one sample of a study of T cell responses to AZD1222 COVID-19 vaccine. Data came from immunoSEQ multiplex PCR; TCRdb stores just in-frame clones and leaves some out. The sample shows over 65,000 clones, about 72% of them seen only once. Here the sequenced sample was peripheral blood, taken on day 0 of AZD1222 vaccination. The receptors stem from an adult in good health. Both conserved end residues are part of each CDR3. The D gene is left open where the match is weak. Part of the rows lack a size; the others show once, few, many or a class for expanded clones.

j_gene	abundance	v_gene	d_gene	CDR3nt	CDR3aa
TRBJ1-6	NA	TRBV7-2	TRBD1	TGTGCCAGCAGCTTACTTATCCGACAGGGGGGGAATTCACCCCTCCACTTT	CASSLLIRQGGNSPLHF
TRBJ2-5	few	TRBV15	TRBD2	TGTGCCACCAGCAGGGCGCTAGCGGGAGGCGTAGGGACCCAGTACTTC	CATSRALAGGVGTQYF
TRBJ2-2	NA	TRBV7-9	TRBD2	TGTGCCAGCAGCGCCGCAGCGGGGACCGGGGAGCTGTTTTTT	CASSAAAGTGELFF
TRBJ2-1	NA	TRBV10-1	NA	TGCGCCAGCAGTAAGAACAGGAGATCAGGGGTAAATGAGCAGTTCTTC	CASSKNRRSGVNEQFF
TRBJ1-1	once	TRBV5-1	TRBD1	TGCGCCAGCAGCAGGGACAGGGGACCTGAAGCTTTCTTT	CASSRDRGPEAFF
TRBJ2-7	NA	TRBV10-3	NA	TGTGCCATCAGGACGGGGGAACTCTACGAGCAGTACTTC	CAIRTGELYEQYF
TRBJ2-3	NA	TRBV7-2	NA	TGTGCCAGCAGCTCAACCGTGGATACGCAGTATTTT	CASSSTVDTQYF
TRBJ2-5	NA	TRBV20-1	NA	TGCAGTGCTAGTGATAGCGGTTCCTGGGAGACCCAGTACTTC	CSASDSGSWETQYF
TRBJ2-7	few	TRBV19	NA	TGTGCCAGTAGTAGGGACGGAGGTCCCTACGAGCAGTACTTC	CASSRDGGPYEQYF
TRBJ1-5	NA	TRBV6-5	TRBD1	TGTGCCAGCAGTTACTCCGGGGACAGGGGTGCACAGCCCCAGCATTTT	CASSYSGDRGAQPQHF
TRBJ1-1	NA	TRBV5-4	TRBD1	TGTGCCAGCAGCACCCCGACAGGGGAGAACACTGAAGCTTTCTTT	CASSTPTGENTEAFF
TRBJ1-1	NA	TRBV7-8	NA	TGTGCCAGCACCCCCCGGGTGAACAGGGACACTGAAGCTTTCTTT	CASTPRVNRDTEAFF
TRBJ1-1	NA	TRBV5-5	NA	TGTGCCAGCAGCTTTTCTCTGAACACTGAAGCTTTCTTT	CASSFSLNTEAFF
TRBJ2-2	NA	TRBV7-8	NA	TGTGCCAGCAGCTTACGGGCCGGGGAGCTGTTTTTT	CASSLRAGELFF
TRBJ2-7	NA	TRBV29-1	TRBD2	TGCAGCGTTGAAGCCCCTCCCGGGAGCGGGGGGTCCTACGAGCAGTACTTC	CSVEAPPGSGGSYEQYF
TRBJ2-5	few	TRBV7-2	TRBD2	TGTGCCAGCAGCTTAAGAGCAGGAGGGAGGGGTGAAGAGACCCAGTACTTC	CASSLRAGGRGEETQYF
TRBJ1-1	NA	TRBV21-1	NA	TGTGCCAGCACCGACCGGAGGAGGAGCTCGACTGAAGCTTTCTTT	CASTDRRRSSTEAFF
TRBJ1-4	once	TRBV28	TRBD1	TGTGCCAGCAGTTTTGTGGGACAGGGGTCAACTAATGAAAAACTGTTTTTT	CASSFVGQGSTNEKLFF
TRBJ2-5	NA	TRBV5-1	NA	TGCGCCAGCAGCTTCGGGGTCGAGACCCAGTACTTC	CASSFGVETQYF
TRBJ2-3	NA	TRBV7-2	NA	TGTGCCAGCAGCTTAGGACAGGCAGATACGCAGTATTTT	CASSLGQADTQYF
TRBJ2-1	NA	TRBV19	NA	TGTGCCAGTAGTACTGCGACTACTCTGAATGAGCAGTTCTTC	CASSTATTLNEQFF
TRBJ1-4	NA	TRBV7-9	TRBD1	TGTGCCAGCAGCTTCTCAGGGGGCGGCGATGAAAAACTGTTTTTT	CASSFSGGGDEKLFF
TRBJ2-5	NA	TRBV3-1/TRBV3-2	TRBD1	TGTGCCAGCAAGGACAGGGCGGAGACCCAGTACTTC	CASKDRAETQYF
TRBJ2-4	few	TRBV10-1	NA	TGCGCCAGCAGTCCCGGGACACTGTCCCTCCTAAACATTCAGTACTTC	CASSPGTLSLLNIQYF
TRBJ2-5	once	TRBV28	NA	TGTGCCAGCAGTTTATATCGACAGATACAAGAGACCCAGTACTTC	CASSLYRQIQETQYF
TRBJ2-7	NA	TRBV6-2/TRBV6-3	NA	TGTGCCAGCAGTTACGAGGGGTTAGCCTACGAGCAGTACTTC	CASSYEGLAYEQYF
TRBJ1-2	NA	TRBV4-3	NA	TGCGCCAGCAGCCAAGATAGAGACGGATCTAACTATGGCTACACCTTC	CASSQDRDGSNYGYTF
TRBJ1-2	NA	TRBV5-1	TRBD1	TGCGCCAGCAGCTCCTCCACAGGGGTAAGCGGTGGCTACACCTTC	CASSSSTGVSGGYTF
TRBJ2-1	NA	TRBV21-1	NA	TGTGCCAGCAGCAAAGGGGAGCGGGGGCTGACGAGTGACAATGAGCAGTTCTTC	CASSKGERGLTSDNEQFF
TRBJ1-5	NA	TRBV3-1/TRBV3-2	NA	TGTGCCAGCAGCCGAGACAGATCAGCCGCCCAGCCCCAGCATTTT	CASSRDRSAAQPQHF
TRBJ2-3	NA	TRBV18	NA	TGTGCCAGCTCACCACAGGGCTCAGATACGCAGTATTTT	CASSPQGSDTQYF
TRBJ1-2	NA	TRBV6-5	NA	TGTGCCAGCAGTTACGAGGGGGGGAGGGGTGGCTACACCTTC	CASSYEGGRGGYTF
TRBJ2-7	NA	TRBV5-6	NA	TGTGCCAGCAGCCCGGACGGAATCCCCCTCGAGCAGTACTTC	CASSPDGIPLEQYF
TRBJ2-7	NA	TRBV7-9	NA	TGTGCCAGCAGCCGGACGGATCAAGCACTAGGCGAGCAGTACTTC	CASSRTDQALGEQYF
TRBJ2-2	NA	TRBV28	NA	TGTGCCAGCAGTCAAGCCCAAATCACCGGGGAGCTGTTTTTT	CASSQAQITGELFF
TRBJ1-1	few	TRBV10-3	NA	TGTGCCATCAGTCCACGGGGGAACACTGAAGCTTTCTTT	CAISPRGNTEAFF
TRBJ1-1	NA	TRBV5-1	NA	TGCGCCAGCAGCTTTTCAGGGATCAATAAGGAAGCTTTCTTT	CASSFSGINKEAFF
TRBJ2-7	NA	TRBV5-4	TRBD2	TGTGCCAGCAGCCCTCATAGCGGGACCGGGCACGAGCAGTACTTC	CASSPHSGTGHEQYF
TRBJ2-5	NA	TRBV30	NA	TGTGCCTGGTCACACGGGGAGACCCAGTACTTC	CAWSHGETQYF
TRBJ1-1	many	TRBV29-1	NA	TGCAGCGTTGGGGGGGACACTGAAGCTTTCTTT	CSVGGDTEAFF
TRBJ2-1	NA	TRBV7-9	NA	TGTGCCAGCAGCTTAGAGGTAGGCCATGAGCAGTTCTTC	CASSLEVGHEQFF
TRBJ2-7	NA	TRBV7-8	TRBD2	TGTGCCAGCAGCTTAGCGCGACTAGCGAACTACGAGCAGTACTTC	CASSLARLANYEQYF
TRBJ1-2	NA	TRBV2	TRBD1	TGTGCCAGCAGCGGGACAGGGGATTATGGCTACACCTTC	CASSGTGDYGYTF
TRBJ1-5	NA	TRBV12-3/TRBV12-4	NA	TGTGCCAGCAGTTTCGGGGCCCAGCCCCAGCATTTT	CASSFGAQPQHF
TRBJ2-1	NA	TRBV5-1	NA	TGCGCCAGCAGCTTGGGAACGGACGGGCAGGACATACTCTCCTACAATGAGCAGTTCTTC	CASSLGTDGQDILSYNEQFF